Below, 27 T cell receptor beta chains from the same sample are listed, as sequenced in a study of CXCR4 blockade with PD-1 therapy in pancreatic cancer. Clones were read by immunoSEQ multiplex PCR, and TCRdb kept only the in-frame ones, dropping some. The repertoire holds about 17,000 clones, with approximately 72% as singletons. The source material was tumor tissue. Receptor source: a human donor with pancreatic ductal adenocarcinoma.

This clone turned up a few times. The CDR3, as DNA: TGTGCCTGGAACATAGCGATTCAAGAGACCCAGTACTTC. Translation: CAWNIAIQETQYF. The gene calls are TRBV30 and TRBJ2-5; D may be TRBD2 (5 bases). Trimming removed 4 bases at V and 2 bases at J, with 11 bases between. This CDR3 comprises 13 residues. Germline loops: CDR1 GTSNPN, CDR2 SVGIG (reference sequence).

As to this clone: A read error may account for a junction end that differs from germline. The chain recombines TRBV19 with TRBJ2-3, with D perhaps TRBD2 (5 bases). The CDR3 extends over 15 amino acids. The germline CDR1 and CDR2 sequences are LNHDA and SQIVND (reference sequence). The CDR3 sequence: CASTEDGGGTDTQYF. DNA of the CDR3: TGTGCTAGTACGGAGGACGGAGGAGGCACAGATACGCAGTATTTT.

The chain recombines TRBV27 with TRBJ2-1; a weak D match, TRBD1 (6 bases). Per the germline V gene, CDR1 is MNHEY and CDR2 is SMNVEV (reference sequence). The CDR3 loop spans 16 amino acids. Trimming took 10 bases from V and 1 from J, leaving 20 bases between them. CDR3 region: CATSEPEQGSYNEQFF. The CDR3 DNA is TGTGCCACCAGCGAACCCGAACAGGGTTCCTACAATGAGCAGTTCTTC.

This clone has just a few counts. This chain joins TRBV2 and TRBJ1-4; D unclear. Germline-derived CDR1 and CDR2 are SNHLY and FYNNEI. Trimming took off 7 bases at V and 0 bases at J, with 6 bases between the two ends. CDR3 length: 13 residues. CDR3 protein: CASKQATNEKLFF. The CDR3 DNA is TGTGCCAGCAAGCAGGCAACTAATGAAAAACTGTTTTTT.

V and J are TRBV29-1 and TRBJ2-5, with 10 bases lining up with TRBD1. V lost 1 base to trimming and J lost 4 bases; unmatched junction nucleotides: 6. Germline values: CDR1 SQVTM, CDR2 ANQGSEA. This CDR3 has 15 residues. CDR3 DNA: TGCAGCGTTGAAGCCCAGGGGACAGGGGTAGAGACCCAGTACTTC. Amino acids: CSVEAQGTGVETQYF.

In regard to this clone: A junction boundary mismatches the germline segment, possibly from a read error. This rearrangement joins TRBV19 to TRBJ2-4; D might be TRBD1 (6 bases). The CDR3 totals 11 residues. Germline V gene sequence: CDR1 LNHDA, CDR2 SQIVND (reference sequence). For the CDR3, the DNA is TGTGCCAGTAATATAGGGGGCATTCAGTACTTC. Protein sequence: CASNIGGIQYF.

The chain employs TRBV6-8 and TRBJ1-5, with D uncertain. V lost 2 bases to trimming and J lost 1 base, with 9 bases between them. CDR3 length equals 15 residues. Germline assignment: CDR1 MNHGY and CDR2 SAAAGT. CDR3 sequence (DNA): TGTGCCAGCAGTTACAGCGGGGTCAGCAATCAGCCCCAGCATTTT. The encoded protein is CASSYSGVSNQPQHF.

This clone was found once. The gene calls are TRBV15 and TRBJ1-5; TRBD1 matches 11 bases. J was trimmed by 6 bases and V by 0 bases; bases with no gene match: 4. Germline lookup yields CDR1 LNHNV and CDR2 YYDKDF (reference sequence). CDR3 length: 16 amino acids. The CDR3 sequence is CATSRDWGQGGQPQHF. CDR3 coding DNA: TGTGCCACCAGCAGAGACTGGGGACAGGGGGGTCAGCCCCAGCATTTT.

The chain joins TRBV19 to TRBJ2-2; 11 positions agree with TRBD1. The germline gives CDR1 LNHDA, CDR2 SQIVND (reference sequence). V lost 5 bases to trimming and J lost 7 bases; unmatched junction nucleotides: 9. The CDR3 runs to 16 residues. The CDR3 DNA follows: TGTGCCAGTAGTCCTCGGACAGGGGGCTTCGGCGGGGAGCTGTTTTTT. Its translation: CASSPRTGGFGGELFF. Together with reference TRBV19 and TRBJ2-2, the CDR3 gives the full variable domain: DGGITQSPKYLFRKEGQNVTLSCEQNLNHDAMYWYRQDPGQGLRLIYYSQIVNDFQKGDIAEGYSVSREKKESFPLTVTSAQKNPTAFYLCASSPRTGGFGGELFFGEGSRLTVL.

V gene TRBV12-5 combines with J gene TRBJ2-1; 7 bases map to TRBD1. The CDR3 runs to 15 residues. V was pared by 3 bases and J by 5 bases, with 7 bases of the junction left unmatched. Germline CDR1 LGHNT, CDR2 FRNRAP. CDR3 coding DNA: TGTGCTAGTGGTTTCGGCCTCACAGGGGACAATGAGCAGTTCTTC. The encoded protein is CASGFGLTGDNEQFF.

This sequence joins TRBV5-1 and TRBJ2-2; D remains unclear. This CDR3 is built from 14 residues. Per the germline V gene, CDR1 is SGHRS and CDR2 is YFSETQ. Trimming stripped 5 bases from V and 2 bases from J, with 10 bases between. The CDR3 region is CASRKGLNTGELFF. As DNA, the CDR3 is TGCGCCAGCAGGAAGGGCCTCAACACCGGGGAGCTGTTTTTT.

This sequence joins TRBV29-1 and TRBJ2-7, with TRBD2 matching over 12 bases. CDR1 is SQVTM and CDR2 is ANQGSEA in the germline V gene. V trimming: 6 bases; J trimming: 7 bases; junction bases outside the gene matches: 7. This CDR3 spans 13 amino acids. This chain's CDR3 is CSVRTSGEGEQYF. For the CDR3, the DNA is TGCAGCGTACGGACTAGCGGGGAGGGAGAGCAGTACTTC.

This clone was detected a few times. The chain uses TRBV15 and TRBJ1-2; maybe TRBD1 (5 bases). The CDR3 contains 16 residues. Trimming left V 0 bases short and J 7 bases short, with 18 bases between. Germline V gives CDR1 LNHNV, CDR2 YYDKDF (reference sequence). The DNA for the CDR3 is TGTGCCACCAGCAGAGATATCGGCAGGGAAAGGTCTGGCTACACCTTC. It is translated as CATSRDIGRERSGYTF. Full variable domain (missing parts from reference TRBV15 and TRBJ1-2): DAMVIQNPRYQVTQFGKPVTLSCSQTLNHNVMYWYQQKSSQAPKLLFHYYDKDFNNEADTPDNFQSRRPNTSFCFLDIRSPGLGDTAMYLCATSRDIGRERSGYTFGSGTRLTVV.

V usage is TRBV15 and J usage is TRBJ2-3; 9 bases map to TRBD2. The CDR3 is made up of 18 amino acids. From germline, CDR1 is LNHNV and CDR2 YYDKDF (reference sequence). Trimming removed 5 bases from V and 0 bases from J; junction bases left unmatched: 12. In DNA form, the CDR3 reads TGTGCCACCAGCGGATCCGATGATAGCGGGGGTAGCACAGATACGCAGTATTTT. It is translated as CATSGSDDSGGSTDTQYF. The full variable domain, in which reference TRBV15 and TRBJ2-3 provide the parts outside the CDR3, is DAMVIQNPRYQVTQFGKPVTLSCSQTLNHNVMYWYQQKSSQAPKLLFHYYDKDFNNEADTPDNFQSRRPNTSFCFLDIRSPGLGDTAMYLCATSGSDDSGGSTDTQYFGPGTRLTVL.

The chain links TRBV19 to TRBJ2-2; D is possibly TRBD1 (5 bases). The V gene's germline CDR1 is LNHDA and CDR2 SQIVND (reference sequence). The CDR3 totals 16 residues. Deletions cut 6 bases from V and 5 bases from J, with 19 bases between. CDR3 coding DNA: TGTGCCAGTAGGGTGGAAAGGGGAAGTGGAACCGGGGAGCTGTTTTTT. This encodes CASRVERGSGTGELFF.

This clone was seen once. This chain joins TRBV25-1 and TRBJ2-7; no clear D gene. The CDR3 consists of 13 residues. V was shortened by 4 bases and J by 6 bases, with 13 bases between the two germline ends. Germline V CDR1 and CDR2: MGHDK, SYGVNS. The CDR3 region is CASSVLGRSEQYF. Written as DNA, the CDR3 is TGTGCCAGCAGTGTCCTGGGAAGGTCCGAGCAGTACTTC.

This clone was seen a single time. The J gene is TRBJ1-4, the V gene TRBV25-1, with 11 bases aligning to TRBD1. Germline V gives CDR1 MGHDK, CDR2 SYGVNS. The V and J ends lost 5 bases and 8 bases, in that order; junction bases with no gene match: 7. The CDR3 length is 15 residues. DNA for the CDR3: TGTGCCAGCAGTAGATCTGGGACAGGGGGGGAAAAACTGTTTTTT. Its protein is CASSRSGTGGEKLFF.

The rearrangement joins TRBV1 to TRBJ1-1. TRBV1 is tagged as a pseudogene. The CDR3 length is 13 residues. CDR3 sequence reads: CASSQARNTEAFF. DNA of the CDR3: TGCGCCAGCAGCCAAGCGCGGAACACTGAAGCTTTCTTT.

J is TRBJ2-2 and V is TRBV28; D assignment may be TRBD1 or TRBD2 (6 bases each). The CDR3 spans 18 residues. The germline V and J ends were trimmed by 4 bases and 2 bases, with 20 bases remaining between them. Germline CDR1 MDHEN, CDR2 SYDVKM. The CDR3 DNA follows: TGTGCCAGCAGTTCTCCCCCCTGGGGGGCGGAAAACACCGGGGAGCTGTTTTTT. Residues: CASSSPPWGAENTGELFF.

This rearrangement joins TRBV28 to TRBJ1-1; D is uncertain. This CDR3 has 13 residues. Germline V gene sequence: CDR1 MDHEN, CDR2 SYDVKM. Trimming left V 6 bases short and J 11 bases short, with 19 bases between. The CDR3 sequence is CASSPNEGRAAFF. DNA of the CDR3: TGTGCCAGCAGCCCCAACGAAGGCCGGGCTGCTTTCTTT.

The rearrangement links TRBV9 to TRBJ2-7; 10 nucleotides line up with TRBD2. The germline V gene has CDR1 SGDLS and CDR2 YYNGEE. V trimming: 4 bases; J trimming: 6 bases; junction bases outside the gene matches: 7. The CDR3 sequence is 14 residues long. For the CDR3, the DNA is TGTGCCAGCAGCCCGCTAGCGGGAGCCTCCGAGCAGTACTTC. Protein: CASSPLAGASEQYF.

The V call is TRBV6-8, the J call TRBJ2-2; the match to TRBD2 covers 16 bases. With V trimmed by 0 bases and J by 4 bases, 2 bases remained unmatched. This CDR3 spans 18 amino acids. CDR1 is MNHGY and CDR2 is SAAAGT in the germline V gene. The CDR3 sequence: CASSYSGLAGGSTGELFF. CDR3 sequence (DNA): TGTGCCAGCAGTTACTCGGGACTAGCGGGAGGGAGCACCGGGGAGCTGTTTTTT.

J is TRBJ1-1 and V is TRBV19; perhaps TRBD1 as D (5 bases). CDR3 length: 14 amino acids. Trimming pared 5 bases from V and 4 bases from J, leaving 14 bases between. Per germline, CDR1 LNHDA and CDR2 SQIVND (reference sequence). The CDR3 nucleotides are TGTGCCAGTAGTGGACCAGCGACAGCCACTGAAGCTTTCTTT. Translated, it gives CASSGPATATEAFF.

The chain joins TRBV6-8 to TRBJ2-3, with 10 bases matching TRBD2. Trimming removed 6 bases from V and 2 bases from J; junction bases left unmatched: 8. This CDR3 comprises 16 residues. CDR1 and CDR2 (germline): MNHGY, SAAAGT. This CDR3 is CASSRGTSENTDTQYF. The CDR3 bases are TGTGCCAGCAGCCGCGGGACTAGCGAGAACACAGATACGCAGTATTTT.

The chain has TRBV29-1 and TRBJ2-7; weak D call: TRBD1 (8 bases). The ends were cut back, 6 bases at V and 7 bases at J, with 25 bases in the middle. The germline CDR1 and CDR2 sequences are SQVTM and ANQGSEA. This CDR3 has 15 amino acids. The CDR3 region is CSVSGTGAWGGEQYF. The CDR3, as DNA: TGCAGCGTCTCCGGGACAGGTGCCTGGGGGGGTGAGCAGTACTTC.

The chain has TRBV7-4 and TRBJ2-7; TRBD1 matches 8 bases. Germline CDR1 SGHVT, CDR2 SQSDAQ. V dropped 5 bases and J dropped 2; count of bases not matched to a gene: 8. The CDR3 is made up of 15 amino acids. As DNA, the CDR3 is TGTGCCAGCAGCCCCTCGACAGGGGCCCCCTACGAGCAGTACTTC. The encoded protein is CASSPSTGAPYEQYF.

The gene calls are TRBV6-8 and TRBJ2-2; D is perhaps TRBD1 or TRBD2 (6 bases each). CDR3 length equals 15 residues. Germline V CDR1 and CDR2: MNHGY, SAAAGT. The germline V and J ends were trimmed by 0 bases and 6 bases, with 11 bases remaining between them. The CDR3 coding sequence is TGTGCCAGCAGTTACTCACGGGGGCGGGCCGGGGAGCTGTTTTTT. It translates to CASSYSRGRAGELFF.